The 15 T cell receptor beta chains in this list originate from one sample, sequenced in a study of blood T cells in healthy people across ages. With a J-beta primer mix and a sample-barcoded 5' primer, a second PCR ran about 7 to 11 cycles. MiXCR, applied by TCRdb to the 5' RACE reads, yields one record per CDR3 protein. The data contain about 290,000 distinct CDR3 sequences, roughly 26% of them singletons. The source material was blood. The receptors were sampled from a woman in her seventies in good health.

The chain employs TRBV28 and TRBJ1-3, with D maybe TRBD1 (5 bases). Per the germline V gene, CDR1 is MDHEN and CDR2 is SYDVKM. This CDR3 has 15 amino acids. V was clipped by 4 bases and J by 3 bases, with 13 bases between them. The CDR3 DNA follows: TGTGCCAGCAGTTACGGGGGTCTTGGTGGAAACACCATATATTTT. It specifies CASSYGGLGGNTIYF.

This clonotype has more than one count but fewer than ten. CDR3: CAGGEHREGYEQYF. The CDR3 DNA follows: TGTGCCGGGGGGGAACACAGGGAGGGCTACGAGCAGTACTTC. V usage is TRBV6-1 and J usage is TRBJ2-7, with a possible D match to TRBD2 (7 bases). Germline lookup yields CDR1 MNHNS and CDR2 SASEGT. This CDR3 has 14 residues. V gave up 11 bases and J gave up 3 bases, with 20 bases separating them.

This clonotype has at least ten counts. This sequence joins TRBV9 and TRBJ2-1; D tentatively fits TRBD1 or TRBD2 (5 bases each). The germline V gene has CDR1 SGDLS and CDR2 YYNGEE. The CDR3 length is 15 residues. Trimming removed 3 bases at V and 8 bases at J, with 18 bases between. In DNA, the CDR3 is TGTGCCAGCAGCGAGTGGCCTAGCACAGGAGATGAGCAGTTCTTC. As protein: CASSEWPSTGDEQFF.

J is TRBJ2-3 and V is TRBV9; 8 nucleotides match TRBD1. The junction had 10 bases not matched to a gene; V was cut back by 2 bases and J by 2 bases. Germline CDR1 SGDLS, CDR2 YYNGEE. The CDR3 consists of 17 residues. The CDR3 here is CASSVRTGFASTDTQYF. CDR3 nucleotides: TGTGCCAGCAGCGTGAGGACAGGGTTCGCGTCCACAGATACGCAGTATTTT.

V is TRBV28 and J is TRBJ1-5; D is possibly TRBD1 (6 bases). The CDR3 totals 14 residues. Trimming took off 3 bases at V and 6 bases at J, with 12 bases between the two ends. Per germline, CDR1 MDHEN and CDR2 SYDVKM. CDR3 sequence (DNA): TGTGCCAGCAGTTTCCCCAGGGGTTTTCAGCCCCAGCATTTT. As protein: CASSFPRGFQPQHF.

This chain uses TRBV10-2 with TRBJ2-5; D remains unclear. The CDR3 runs 15 residues. CDR1 is WSHSY and CDR2 is SAAADI in the germline V gene. V was cut by 4 bases and J by 5 bases, with 17 bases left in between. In DNA form, the CDR3 reads TGCGCCAGCAGTGGGTACCCGGGTGGCAGCGAGACCCAGTACTTC. Encoded protein: CASSGYPGGSETQYF.

The J gene is TRBJ2-5, the V gene TRBV5-4; D is perhaps TRBD2 (5 bases). With 6 bases removed from V and 2 bases from J, the gap between germline ends came to 8 bases. The CDR3 covers 12 residues. The germline V gene has CDR1 SGHNT and CDR2 YYREEE (reference sequence). CDR3 residues: CASKGLQETQYF. The CDR3 DNA sequence: TGTGCCAGCAAAGGACTTCAAGAGACCCAGTACTTC.

Points on this clonotype: Sequence at one end of the junction differs from germline and may be a read error. J is TRBJ2-3 and V is TRBV15; 9 bases map to TRBD2. Germline assignment: CDR1 LNHNV and CDR2 YYDKDF (reference sequence). This CDR3 region has 16 residues. In nucleotides, the CDR3 is TGTGCCACCAGCCCCCTTGTAGCGGGAGTTTGGGAGACCCAGTACTTT. Translated, it gives CATSPLVAGVWETQYF.

The chain links TRBV4-3 to TRBJ2-1; 8 bases agree with TRBD1. The CDR3 spans 14 residues. Germline V gene sequence: CDR1 LGHNA, CDR2 YSLEER. V lost 2 bases, J lost 10 bases, and 7 bases stayed unmatched. This chain's CDR3 is CASSQPDRVSEQFF. Here the CDR3 DNA reads TGCGCCAGCAGCCAACCGGACAGGGTGAGCGAGCAGTTCTTC.

This chain links TRBV29-1 with TRBJ2-1; 8 bases map to TRBD1. The J call may be incorrect, as the DNA end agrees better with TRBJ2-7. CDR3 length: 15 amino acids. Germline values: CDR1 SQVTM, CDR2 ANQGSEA. CDR3 nucleotides: TGCAGCGTTTATCACAGGGGGAAAAGCGCCTACGAGCAGTACTTC. Translation gives CSVYHRGKSAYEQYF.

The chain recombines TRBV7-2 with TRBJ2-7, with D perhaps matching TRBD1 (5 bases). This CDR3 is 14 amino acids long. Germline CDR1 reads SGHTA; CDR2 reads FQGNSA. The germline V and J ends were trimmed by 8 bases and 0 bases, with 14 bases remaining between them. The CDR3 sequence: CASGPGHSSYEQYF. For the CDR3, the DNA is TGTGCCAGCGGGCCCGGACATAGCTCCTACGAGCAGTACTTC. The variable domain in full, completed from reference TRBV7-2 and TRBJ2-7, reads GAGVSQSPSNKVTEKGKDVELRCDPISGHTALYWYRQSLGQGLEFLIYFQGNSAPDKSGLPSDRFSAERTGGSVSTLTIQRTQQEDSAVYLCASGPGHSSYEQYFGPGTRLTVT.

This clonotype was counted a few times. The rearrangement uses TRBV20-1 and TRBJ2-3; D uncertain. In germline, CDR1 is DFQATT, CDR2 SNEGSKA (reference sequence). V lost 1 base and J 4 bases, leaving 9 bases between the germline ends. CDR3 size: 13 residues. This chain's CDR3 is CSARARLADTQYF. CDR3 bases: TGCAGTGCTAGAGCGCGGCTAGCAGATACGCAGTATTTT.

The DNA of the CDR3 is TGTGCCAGCAGCTTAAAAAGGCTAGCGGGAGGCCCCGGGCGCACAGATACGCAGTATTTT. Protein: CASSLKRLAGGPGRTDTQYF. V usage is TRBV7-2 and J usage is TRBJ2-3; 11 bases are shared with TRBD2. Losses at the gene ends were 2 bases for V and 1 base for J; bases not matched to a gene: 14. The V gene's germline CDR1 is SGHTA and CDR2 FQGNSA. CDR3 length equals 20 residues.

This clonotype showed up just a few times. The V and J genes are TRBV18 and TRBJ2-5; the match to TRBD2 covers 14 bases. The last part of the DNA fits TRBJ2-1 better; the J call may be wrong. This CDR3 is built from 17 residues. Looked up from germline, CDR1 is KGHSH and CDR2 is LQKENI. The CDR3 region has the DNA TGTGCCAGCTCCCCGAGACTAGCGGGAGGGCCGGACGATGAGCAGTTCTTC. Residues: CASSPRLAGGPDDEQFF.

This clonotype was picked up one time. This rearrangement joins TRBV24-1 to TRBJ1-1; no definite D call. The CDR3 has 15 residues. From germline, CDR1 is KGHDR and CDR2 SFDVKD. Trimming pared 4 bases from V and 3 bases from J, leaving 14 bases between. In DNA form, the CDR3 reads TGTGCCACCAGTGACCCCTCAGGAGGGCACACTGAAGCTTTCTTT. Translating gives CATSDPSGGHTEAFF.